This T cell receptor (beta chain) emerged from a study of long-term antiretroviral therapy in people with HIV. This clone is categorized as medium-sized. Its matching antigen is unknown. Treatment locations for all participants with HIV were in the United States. This CDR3 is built from 13 residues. Trimming removed 8 bases at V and 1 base at J, with 11 bases between. Looked up from germline, CDR1 is LNHDA and CDR2 is SQIVND (reference sequence). The authors ran the immunoSEQ assay, v3.0, at survey level. The protocol was immunoSEQ multiplex PCR, while the TCRdb copy is restricted to in-frame clones and leaves out a portion. Of about 13,000 clones listed, about 78% are singletons. Broader study findings: HIV repertoire CDR3 lengths ranged less widely than those of controls. Post-ART diversity increased but stayed below transplant donor controls.

V gene TRBV19 combines with J gene TRBJ1-1, with D hard to call. Sequencing used unsorted PBMCs, obtained 1.3 years after starting antiretroviral therapy. This sequence originates from a woman aged 18-29 years with HIV. The CDR3, as DNA: TGTGCCAGTGGTCGATGGGGGAACACTGAAGCTTTCTTT. Translation gives CASGRWGNTEAFF.